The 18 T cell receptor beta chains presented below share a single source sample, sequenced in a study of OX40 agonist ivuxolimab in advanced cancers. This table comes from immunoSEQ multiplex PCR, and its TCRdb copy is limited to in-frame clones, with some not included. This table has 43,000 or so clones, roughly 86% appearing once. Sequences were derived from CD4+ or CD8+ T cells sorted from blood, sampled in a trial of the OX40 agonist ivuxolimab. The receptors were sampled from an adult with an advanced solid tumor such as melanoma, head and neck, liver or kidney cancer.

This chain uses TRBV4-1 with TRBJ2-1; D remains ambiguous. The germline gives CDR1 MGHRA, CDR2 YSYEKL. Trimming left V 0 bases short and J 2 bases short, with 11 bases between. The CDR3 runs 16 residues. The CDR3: CASSQDRRLTYNEQFF. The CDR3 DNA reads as TGCGCCAGCAGCCAAGATCGGCGGCTCACCTACAATGAGCAGTTCTTC.

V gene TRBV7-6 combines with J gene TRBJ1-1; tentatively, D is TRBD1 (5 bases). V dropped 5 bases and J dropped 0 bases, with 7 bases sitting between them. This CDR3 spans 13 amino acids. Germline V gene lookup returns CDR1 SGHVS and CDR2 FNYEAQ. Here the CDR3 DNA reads TGTGCCAGCAGCCCACAGGTGAACACTGAAGCTTTCTTT. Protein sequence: CASSPQVNTEAFF.

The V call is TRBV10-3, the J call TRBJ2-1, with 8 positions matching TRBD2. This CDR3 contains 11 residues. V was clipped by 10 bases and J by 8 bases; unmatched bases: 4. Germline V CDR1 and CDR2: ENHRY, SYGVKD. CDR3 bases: TGTGCCACCCAACTAGCGGATGAGCAGTTCTTC. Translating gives CATQLADEQFF.

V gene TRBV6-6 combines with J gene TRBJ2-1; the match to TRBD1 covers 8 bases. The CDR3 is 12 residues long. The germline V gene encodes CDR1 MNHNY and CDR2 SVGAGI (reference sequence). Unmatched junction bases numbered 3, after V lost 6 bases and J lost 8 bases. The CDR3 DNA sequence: TGTGCCAGCAGCCCAGGGGGCTATGAGCAGTTCTTC. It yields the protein CASSPGGYEQFF.

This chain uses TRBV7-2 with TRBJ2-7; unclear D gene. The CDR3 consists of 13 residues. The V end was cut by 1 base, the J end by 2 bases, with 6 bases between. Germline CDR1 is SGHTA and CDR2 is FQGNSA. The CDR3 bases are TGTGCCAGCAGCTTAGTCAGAACCTACGAGCAGTACTTC. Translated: CASSLVRTYEQYF.

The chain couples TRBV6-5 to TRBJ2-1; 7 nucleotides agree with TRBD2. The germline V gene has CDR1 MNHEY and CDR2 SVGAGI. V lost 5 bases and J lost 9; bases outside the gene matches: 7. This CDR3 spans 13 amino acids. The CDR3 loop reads CASSGAASGEQFF. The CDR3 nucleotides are TGTGCCAGCAGTGGGGCGGCTAGCGGTGAGCAGTTCTTC.

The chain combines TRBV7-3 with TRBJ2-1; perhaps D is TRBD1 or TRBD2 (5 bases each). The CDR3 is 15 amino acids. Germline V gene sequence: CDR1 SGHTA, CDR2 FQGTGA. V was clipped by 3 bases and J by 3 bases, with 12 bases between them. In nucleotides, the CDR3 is TGTGCCAGCAGCTTGGGGACCCGGAACTACAATGAGCAGTTCTTC. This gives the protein CASSLGTRNYNEQFF.

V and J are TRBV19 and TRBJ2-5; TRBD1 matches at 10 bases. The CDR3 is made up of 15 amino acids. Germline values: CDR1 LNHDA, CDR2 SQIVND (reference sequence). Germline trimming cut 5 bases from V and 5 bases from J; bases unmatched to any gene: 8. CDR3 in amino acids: CASSPRDRGGETQYF. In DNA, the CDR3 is TGTGCCAGTAGTCCCAGGGACAGGGGCGGCGAGACCCAGTACTTC.

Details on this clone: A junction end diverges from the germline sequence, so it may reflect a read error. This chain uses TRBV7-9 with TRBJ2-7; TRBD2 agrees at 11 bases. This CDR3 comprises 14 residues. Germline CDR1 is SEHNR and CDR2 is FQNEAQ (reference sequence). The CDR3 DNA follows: TGTGCCAGCAGCCTAGCGGGAGGATTGTACGAGCAGTACTTC. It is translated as CASSLAGGLYEQYF. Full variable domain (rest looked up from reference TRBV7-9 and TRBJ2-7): DTGVSQNPRHKITKRGQNVTFRCDPISEHNRLYWYRQTLGQGPEFLTYFQNEAQLEKSRLLSDRFSAERPKGSFSTLEIQRTEQGDSAMYLCASSLAGGLYEQYFGPGTRLTVT.

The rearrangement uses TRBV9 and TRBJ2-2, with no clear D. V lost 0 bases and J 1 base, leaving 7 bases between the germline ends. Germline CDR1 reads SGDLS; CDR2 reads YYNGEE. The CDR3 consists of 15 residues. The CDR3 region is CASSVGGGNTGELFF. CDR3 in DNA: TGTGCCAGCAGCGTAGGTGGCGGGAACACCGGGGAGCTGTTTTTT.

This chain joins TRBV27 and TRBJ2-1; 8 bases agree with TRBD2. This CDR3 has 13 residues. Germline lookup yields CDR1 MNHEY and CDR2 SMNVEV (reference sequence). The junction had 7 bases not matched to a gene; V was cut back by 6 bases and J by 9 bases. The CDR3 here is CASRPREDSEQFF. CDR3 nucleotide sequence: TGTGCCAGCAGACCGCGGGAGGATAGTGAGCAGTTCTTC.

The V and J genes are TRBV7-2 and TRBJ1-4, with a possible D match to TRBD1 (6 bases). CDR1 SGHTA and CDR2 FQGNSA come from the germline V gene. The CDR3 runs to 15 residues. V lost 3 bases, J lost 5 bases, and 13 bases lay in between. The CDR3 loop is CASSFQGRENEKLFF. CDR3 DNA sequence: TGTGCCAGCAGCTTTCAGGGGAGGGAAAATGAAAAACTGTTTTTT.

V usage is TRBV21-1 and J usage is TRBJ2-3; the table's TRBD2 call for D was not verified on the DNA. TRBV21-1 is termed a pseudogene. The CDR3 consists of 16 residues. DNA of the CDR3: TGTGCCAGCAGCAAACCTCTCGCGGGAGGGACAGATACGCAGTATTTT. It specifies CASSKPLAGGTDTQYF.

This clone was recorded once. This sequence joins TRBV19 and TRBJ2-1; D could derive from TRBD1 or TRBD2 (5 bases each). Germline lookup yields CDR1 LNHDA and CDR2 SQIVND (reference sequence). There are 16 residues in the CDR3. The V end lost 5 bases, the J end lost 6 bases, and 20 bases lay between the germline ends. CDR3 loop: CASSPLPLGRINEQFF. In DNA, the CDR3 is TGTGCCAGTAGTCCTTTGCCATTGGGACGGATCAATGAGCAGTTCTTC. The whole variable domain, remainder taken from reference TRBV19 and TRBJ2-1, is DGGITQSPKYLFRKEGQNVTLSCEQNLNHDAMYWYRQDPGQGLRLIYYSQIVNDFQKGDIAEGYSVSREKKESFPLTVTSAQKNPTAFYLCASSPLPLGRINEQFFGPGTRLTVL.

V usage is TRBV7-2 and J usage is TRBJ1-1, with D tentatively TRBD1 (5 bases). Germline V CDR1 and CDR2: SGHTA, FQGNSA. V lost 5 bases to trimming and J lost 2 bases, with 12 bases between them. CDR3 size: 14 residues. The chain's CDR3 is CASSTWTLNTEAFF. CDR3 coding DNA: TGTGCCAGCAGCACCTGGACACTAAACACTGAAGCTTTCTTT.

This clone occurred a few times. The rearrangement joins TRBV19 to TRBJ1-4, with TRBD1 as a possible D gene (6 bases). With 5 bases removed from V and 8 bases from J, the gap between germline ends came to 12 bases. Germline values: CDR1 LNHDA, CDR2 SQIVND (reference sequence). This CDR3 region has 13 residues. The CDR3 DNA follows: TGTGCCAGTAGTTTGGCCGGGGGCGAAAAACTGTTTTTT. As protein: CASSLAGGEKLFF. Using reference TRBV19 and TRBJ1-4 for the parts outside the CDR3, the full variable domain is DGGITQSPKYLFRKEGQNVTLSCEQNLNHDAMYWYRQDPGQGLRLIYYSQIVNDFQKGDIAEGYSVSREKKESFPLTVTSAQKNPTAFYLCASSLAGGEKLFFGSGTQLSVL.

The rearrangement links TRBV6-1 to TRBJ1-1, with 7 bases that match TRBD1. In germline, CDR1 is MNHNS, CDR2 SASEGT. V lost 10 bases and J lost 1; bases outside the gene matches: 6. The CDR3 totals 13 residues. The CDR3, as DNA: TGTGCCACCAACGGACAGGCGAACACTGAAGCTTTCTTT. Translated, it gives CATNGQANTEAFF.

The CDR3 reads CASSMTGSRVGEETQYF. Here the CDR3 DNA reads TGTGCCAGTAGTATGACTGGGAGCAGGGTAGGGGAGGAGACCCAGTACTTC. V is TRBV19 and J is TRBJ2-5; D is possibly TRBD1 or TRBD2 (5 bases each). The CDR3 spans 17 residues. The V end lost 3 bases, the J end lost 5 bases, and 22 bases lay between the germline ends. CDR1 is LNHDA and CDR2 is SQIVND in the germline V gene (reference sequence).